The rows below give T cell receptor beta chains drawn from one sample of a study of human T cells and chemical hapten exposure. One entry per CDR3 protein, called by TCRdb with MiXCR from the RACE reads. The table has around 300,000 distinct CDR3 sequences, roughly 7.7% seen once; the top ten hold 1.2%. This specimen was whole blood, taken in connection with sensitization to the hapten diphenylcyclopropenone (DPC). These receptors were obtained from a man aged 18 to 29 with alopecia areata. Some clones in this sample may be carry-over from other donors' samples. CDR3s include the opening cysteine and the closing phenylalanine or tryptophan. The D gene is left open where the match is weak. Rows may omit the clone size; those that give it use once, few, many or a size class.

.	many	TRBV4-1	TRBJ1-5	TGCGCCAGCAGCCCCTGGGATTTTGGGCAGCCCCAGCATTTT	CASSPWDFGQPQHF
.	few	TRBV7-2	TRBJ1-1	TGTGCCAGCAGCTTAGGGGGAGTTGGAGCTTTCTTT	CASSLGGVGAFF
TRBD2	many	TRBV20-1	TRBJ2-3	TGCAGTGCTAGGGGACTAGCGGGGGGTATCGTATCAGATACGCAGTATTTT	CSARGLAGGIVSDTQYF
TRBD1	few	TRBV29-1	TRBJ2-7	TGCAGCGTTGCCCCCTCAGACAGGGGACCTAACTACGAGCAGTACTTC	CSVAPSDRGPNYEQYF
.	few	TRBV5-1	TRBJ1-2	TGCGCCAGCAGCTACGGAGTGGACCTTAACTATGGCTACACCTTC	CASSYGVDLNYGYTF
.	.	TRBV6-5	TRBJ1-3	TGTGCCAGCAGTTCTCGGATTTTGAACACCATATATTTT	CASSSRILNTIYF
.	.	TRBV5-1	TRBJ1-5	TGCGCCAGCAGGGCCGGGGATACTCAGCCCCAGCATTTT	CASRAGDTQPQHF
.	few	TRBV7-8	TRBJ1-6	TGTGCCAGCAGCCCACATAGAGGGGTAGGGGGTTCACCCCTCCACTTT	CASSPHRGVGGSPLHF
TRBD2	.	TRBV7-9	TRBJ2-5	TGTGCCAGCAGCCCCACCGGACTAGCGGGGGCAGAGACCCAGTACTTC	CASSPTGLAGAETQYF
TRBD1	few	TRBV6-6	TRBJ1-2	TGTGCCAGCAGTTACACGAATAACAGGGGAGATGGCTACACCTTC	CASSYTNNRGDGYTF
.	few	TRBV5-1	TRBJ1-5	TGCGCCAGCAGCTTGTCAACAGGGTACAATCAGCCCCAGCATTTT	CASSLSTGYNQPQHF
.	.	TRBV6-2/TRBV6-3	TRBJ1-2	TGTGCCAGCAGTTACGGGAGTGGCGGCTACACCTTC	CASSYGSGGYTF
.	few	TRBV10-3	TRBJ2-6	TGTGCCAACCGTGACCAGAGCTCTGGGGCCAACGTCCTGACTTTC	CANRDQSSGANVLTF
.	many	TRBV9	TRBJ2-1	TGTGCCAGCAGCGTAACCAGAGTGAACAATGAGCAGTTCTTC	CASSVTRVNNEQFF
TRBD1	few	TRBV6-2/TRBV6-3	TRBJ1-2	TGTGCCACAACAGGGGAGAGAGGCTACACCTTC	CATTGERGYTF
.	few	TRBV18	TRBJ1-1	TGTGCCAGCTCACCGAGCAGGGCCAACACTGAAGCTTTCTTT	CASSPSRANTEAFF
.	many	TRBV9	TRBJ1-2	TGTGCCAGCAGCGTCTCAGTTACCCCCAACTATGGCTACACCTTC	CASSVSVTPNYGYTF
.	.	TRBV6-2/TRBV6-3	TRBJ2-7	TGTGCCAGCAGTTATCCTCAGCCCCGGGGACCCAGCTCCTACGAGCAGTACTTC	CASSYPQPRGPSSYEQYF
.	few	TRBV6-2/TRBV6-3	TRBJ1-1	TGTGCCAGCAGTTACTCCCTCGGTGAAGCTTTCTTT	CASSYSLGEAFF
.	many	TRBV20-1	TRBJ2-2	TGCAGTGCTAGAGAAATCTCCGGGGAGCTGTTTTTT	CSAREISGELFF
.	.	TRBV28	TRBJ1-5	TGTGCCAGCGCTCCGGGACATTACCGTCAGCCCCAGCATTTT	CASAPGHYRQPQHF
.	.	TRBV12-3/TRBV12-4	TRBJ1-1	TGTGCCAGCACCCCGACGGGCAGGGCGAACACTGAAGCTTTCTTT	CASTPTGRANTEAFF
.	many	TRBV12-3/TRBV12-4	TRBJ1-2	TGTGCCAGCAGTTTAAGAGGTTTCTATGGCTACACCTTC	CASSLRGFYGYTF
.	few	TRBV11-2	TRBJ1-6	TGTGCCAGCAAAAGGCCCGGGCACAATTCACCCCTCCACTTT	CASKRPGHNSPLHF
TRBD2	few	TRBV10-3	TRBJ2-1	TGTGCCATCAGAGATCCGGGACTAGCGGGGCAGGAGCAGTTCTTC	CAIRDPGLAGQEQFF
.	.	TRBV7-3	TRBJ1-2	TGTGCCACCTGGAGCCCCTTCTATGGCTACACCTTC	CATWSPFYGYTF
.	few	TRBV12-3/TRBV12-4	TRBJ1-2	TGTGCCAGCAGTTTAGAGTTCACTAACTATGGCTACACCTTC	CASSLEFTNYGYTF
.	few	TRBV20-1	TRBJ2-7	TGCAGTGCTAGAACGGACCGGGAGCAGTACTTC	CSARTDREQYF
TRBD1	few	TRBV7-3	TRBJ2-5	TGTGCCAGCAGCTCCGACAGGGGGCAGGGGACCCAGTACTTC	CASSSDRGQGTQYF
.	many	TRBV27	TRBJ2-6	TGTGCCAGCAGTTTAATCACAGGATCTGGGGCCAACGTCCTGACTTTC	CASSLITGSGANVLTF
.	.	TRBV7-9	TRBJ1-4	TGTGCCAGCAGCTTGGTCAGTACTAATGAAAAACTGTTTTTT	CASSLVSTNEKLFF
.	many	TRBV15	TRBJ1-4	TGTGCCACGACAGACTATAATGAAAAACTGTTTTTT	CATTDYNEKLFF
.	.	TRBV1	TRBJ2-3	TGCACCAGCAGCCAGGAGCCCATCACAGATACGCAGTATTTT	CTSSQEPITDTQYF
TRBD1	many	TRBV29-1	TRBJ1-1	TGCAGCGTTGAAAACCGGGACAGGAACACTGAAGCTTTCTTT	CSVENRDRNTEAFF
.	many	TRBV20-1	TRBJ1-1	TGCAGTGCGAGACCTGGACAGGAAGCTTTCTTT	CSARPGQEAFF
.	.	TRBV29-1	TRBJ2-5	TGCAGCGTGGGCCGGAAAGGAGAGACCCAGTACTTC	CSVGRKGETQYF
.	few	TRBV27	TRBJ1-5	TGTGCCAGCAGTTTATCGGGAGGGTACATGGATCAGCCCCAGCATTTT	CASSLSGGYMDQPQHF
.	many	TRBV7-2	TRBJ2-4	TGTGCCAGCAGTACCAGGGAGTCCAAAAACATTCAGTACTTC	CASSTRESKNIQYF
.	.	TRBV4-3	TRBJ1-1	TGCGCCAGCAGCCAAGACCATCTTCCAGCGAACACTGAAGCTTTCTTT	CASSQDHLPANTEAFF
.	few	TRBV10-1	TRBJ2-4	TGCGCCAGCAGTCCAGGGTGGGGAGTAACCAAAAACATTCAGTACTTC	CASSPGWGVTKNIQYF
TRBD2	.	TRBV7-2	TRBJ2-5	TGTGCCAGCAGCTGGAAGACTAGCGGGGAAGAGACCCAGTACTTC	CASSWKTSGEETQYF
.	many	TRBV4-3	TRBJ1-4	TGCGCCAGCAGCCAAGAGAATACCGGGTCTGGAAAAAAACTGTTTTTT	CASSQENTGSGKKLFF
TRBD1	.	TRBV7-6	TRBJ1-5	TGTGCCAGCAGCTTAGAGGGGGCCTTTCAGCCCCAGCATTTT	CASSLEGAFQPQHF
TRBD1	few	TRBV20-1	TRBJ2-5	TGCAGTGCCAGAAAACCCCTACCGGGACAGGGGGACACTACCCAGTACTTC	CSARKPLPGQGDTTQYF
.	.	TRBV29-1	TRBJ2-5	TGCAGCGTTACCCCGTTCGACTCCCAAGGGGAGACCCAGTACTTC	CSVTPFDSQGETQYF